This TCR beta chain was sequenced in a study of T cell changes during pregnancy in multiple sclerosis (dated by TCRdb to 2018 to 2020). With regard to the full study: Changes in the T cell repertoire over the course of pregnancy were examined in this study in women with multiple sclerosis.

As for this clone: The clone's antigen remains unknown. No quality values exist for individual bases; no much larger clone is one base distant.

The CDR3 starts with the cysteine, ends with the phenylalanine, and has 15 residues. Just the 45-base CDR3 DNA is kept, in frame starting at base 1. Sequences SGDLS (CDR1) and YYNGEE (CDR2) are obtained from the germline V gene. Trimming takes 1 base off V and 8 bases off J; junction bases not matched to a gene: 6. To prepare the library, the immunoSEQ multiplex PCR assay was applied. In TCRdb, the immuneACCESS table is reduced to in-frame sequences with V and J assigned. These tables do not hold every clone; where another copy was compared, an unresolved V gene accounts for under half, and the others remain unexplained. In all, the sample holds 40,000 to 55,000 clones, and about 90% of those were seen once. About 0.61% of the sample rests with the top ten.

Material: CD4+ T cells from peripheral blood mononuclear cells, obtained after pregnancy. The clonotype originates from a female donor in good health, enrolled as a control in a pregnancy study. Rearrangement joined TRBV9 to TRBJ2-2, with 9 bases matching TRBD1. Read as DNA, the sequence is TGTGCCAGCAGCGTATTGACAGGGGGGAAAGGGGAGCTGTTTTTT. Translated, it reads CASSVLTGGKGELFF. This CDR3, with the reference TRBV9 and TRBJ2-2 proteins standing in past its ends, gives the full variable domain DSGVTQTPKHLITATGQRVTLRCSPRSGDLSVYWYQQSLDQGLQFLIQYYNGEERAKGNILERFSAQQFPDLHSELNLSSLELGDSALYFCASSVLTGGKGELFFGEGSRLTVL.